The clone carrying this T cell receptor beta chain was seen only a few times. What it binds is not known. These data are taken from a study of T-cell reconstitution after alpha-beta-depleted transplantation in children. Study-level points and caveats: The origin of alpha-beta T cells about two months after transplant was reportedly several hundred expanded graft clones. Fresh T-cell production supplied most of the T-cell counts and diversity seen one year after transplant.

Trimming pared 0 bases from V and 0 bases from J, leaving 15 bases between. Looked up from germline, CDR1 is LGHNA and CDR2 is YSLEER. This CDR3 spans 18 amino acids. The authors prepared the TCRbeta library with unique molecular identifiers. TCRdb re-called the PCR reads with MiXCR, one entry per CDR3 protein. The data hold more than 75,000 distinct CDR3 sequences, with more than 20% observed a single time. The chain uses TRBV4-3 and TRBJ1-5; the D gene is possibly TRBD1 (6 bases). This TCR was recovered from a boy younger than 10 with acute lymphoblastic leukemia, due to receive a stem cell transplant. The specimen was PBMCs, collected before TCRalphabeta/CD19-depleted stem cell transplant. CDR3 bases: TGCGCCAGCAGCCAAGAAGTCGGACAGAGTTATAGCAATCAGCCCCAGCATTTT. It encodes CASSQEVGQSYSNQPQHF.